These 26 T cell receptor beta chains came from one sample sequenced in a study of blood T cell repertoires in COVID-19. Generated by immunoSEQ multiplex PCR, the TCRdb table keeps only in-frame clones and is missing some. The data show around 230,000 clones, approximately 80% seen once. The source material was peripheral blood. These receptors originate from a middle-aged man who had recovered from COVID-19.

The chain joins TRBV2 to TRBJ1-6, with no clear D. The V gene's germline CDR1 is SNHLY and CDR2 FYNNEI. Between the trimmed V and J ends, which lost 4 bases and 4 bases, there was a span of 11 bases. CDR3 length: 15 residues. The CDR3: CASSVFEPYNSPLHF. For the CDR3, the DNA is TGTGCCAGCAGTGTTTTCGAGCCTTATAATTCACCCCTCCACTTT. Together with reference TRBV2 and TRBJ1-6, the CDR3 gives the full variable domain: EPEVTQTPSHQVTQMGQEVILRCVPISNHLYFYWYRQILGQKVEFLVSFYNNEISEKSEIFDDQFSVERPDGSNFTLKIRSTKLEDSAMYFCASSVFEPYNSPLHFGNGTRLTVT.

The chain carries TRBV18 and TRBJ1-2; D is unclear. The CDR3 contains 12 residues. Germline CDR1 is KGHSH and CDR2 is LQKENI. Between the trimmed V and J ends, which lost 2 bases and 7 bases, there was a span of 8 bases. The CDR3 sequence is CASSPGTTGYTF. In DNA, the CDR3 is TGTGCCAGCTCACCAGGCACCACTGGCTACACCTTC.

CDR3 nucleotide sequence: TGCGCCAGCAGTGCCGTAGCGGGAGTTTCCTACAATGAGCAGTTCTTC. It specifies CASSAVAGVSYNEQFF. V is TRBV10-1 and J is TRBJ2-1; 9 bases fit TRBD2. The germline V gene encodes CDR1 WNHNN and CDR2 SYGVQD (reference sequence). This CDR3 comprises 16 residues. V shed 4 bases and J 1 base; nucleotides not matched to a gene: 5.

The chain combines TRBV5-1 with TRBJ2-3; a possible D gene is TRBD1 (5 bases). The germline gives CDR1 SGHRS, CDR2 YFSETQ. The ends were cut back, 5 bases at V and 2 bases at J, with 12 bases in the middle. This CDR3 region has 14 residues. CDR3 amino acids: CASSSTVPTDTQYF. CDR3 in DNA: TGCGCCAGCAGTTCGACAGTGCCCACAGATACGCAGTATTTT.

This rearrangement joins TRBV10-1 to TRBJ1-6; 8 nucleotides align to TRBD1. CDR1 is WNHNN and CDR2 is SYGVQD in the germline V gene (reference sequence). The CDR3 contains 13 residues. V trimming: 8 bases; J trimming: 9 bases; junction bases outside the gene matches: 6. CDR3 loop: CASATGVGSPLHF. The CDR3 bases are TGCGCCAGCGCGACAGGGGTCGGTTCACCCCTCCACTTT.

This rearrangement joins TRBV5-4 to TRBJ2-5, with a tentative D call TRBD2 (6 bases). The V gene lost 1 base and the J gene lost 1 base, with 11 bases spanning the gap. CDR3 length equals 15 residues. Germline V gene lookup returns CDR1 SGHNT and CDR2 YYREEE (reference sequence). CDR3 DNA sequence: TGTGCCAGCAGCTTGTTCGGACTACTCCAAGAGACCCAGTACTTC. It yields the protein CASSLFGLLQETQYF.

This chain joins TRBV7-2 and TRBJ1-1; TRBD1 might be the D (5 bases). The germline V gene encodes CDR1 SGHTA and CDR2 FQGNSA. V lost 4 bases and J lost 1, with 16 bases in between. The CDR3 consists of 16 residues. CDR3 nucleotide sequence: TGTGCCAGCAGCTCCAGGGATCTAGACAGGAACACTGAAGCTTTCTTT. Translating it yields CASSSRDLDRNTEAFF. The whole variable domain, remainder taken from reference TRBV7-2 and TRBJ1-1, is GAGVSQSPSNKVTEKGKDVELRCDPISGHTALYWYRQSLGQGLEFLIYFQGNSAPDKSGLPSDRFSAERTGGSVSTLTIQRTQQEDSAVYLCASSSRDLDRNTEAFFGQGTRLTVV.

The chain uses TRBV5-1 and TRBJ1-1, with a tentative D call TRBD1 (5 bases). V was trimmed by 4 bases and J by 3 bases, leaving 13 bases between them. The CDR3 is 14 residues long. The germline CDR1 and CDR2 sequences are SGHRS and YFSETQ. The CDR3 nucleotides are TGCGCCAGCAGCCCGCAGGGCCCCGACACTGAAGCTTTCTTT. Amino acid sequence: CASSPQGPDTEAFF.

Here the CDR3 DNA reads TGTGCCAGCAGTGACCTCGGACAGGGCTACGAGCAGTACTTC. Its protein is CASSDLGQGYEQYF. The chain has TRBV25-1 and TRBJ2-7, with 8 bases fitting TRBD1. CDR3 length: 14 residues. Losses at the gene ends were 3 bases for V and 3 bases for J; bases not matched to a gene: 4. CDR1 MGHDK and CDR2 SYGVNS come from the germline V gene.

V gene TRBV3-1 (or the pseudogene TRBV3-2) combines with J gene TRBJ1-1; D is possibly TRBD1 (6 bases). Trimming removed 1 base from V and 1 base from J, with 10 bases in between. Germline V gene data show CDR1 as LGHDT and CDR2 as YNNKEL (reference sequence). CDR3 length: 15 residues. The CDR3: CASSQGLGQNTEAFF. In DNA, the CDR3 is TGTGCCAGCAGCCAAGGATTGGGACAGAACACTGAAGCTTTCTTT.

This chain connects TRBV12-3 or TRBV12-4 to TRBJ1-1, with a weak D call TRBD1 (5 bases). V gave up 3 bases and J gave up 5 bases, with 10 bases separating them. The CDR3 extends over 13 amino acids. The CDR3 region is CASSFVGGTEAFF. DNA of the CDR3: TGTGCCAGCAGTTTTGTGGGGGGGACTGAAGCTTTCTTT.

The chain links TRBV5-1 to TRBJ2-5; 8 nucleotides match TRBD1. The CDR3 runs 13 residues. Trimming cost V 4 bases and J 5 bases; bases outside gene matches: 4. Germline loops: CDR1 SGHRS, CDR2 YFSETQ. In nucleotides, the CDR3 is TGCGCCAGCAGCGCCCGGGACAGGGAGACCCAGTACTTC. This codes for CASSARDRETQYF.

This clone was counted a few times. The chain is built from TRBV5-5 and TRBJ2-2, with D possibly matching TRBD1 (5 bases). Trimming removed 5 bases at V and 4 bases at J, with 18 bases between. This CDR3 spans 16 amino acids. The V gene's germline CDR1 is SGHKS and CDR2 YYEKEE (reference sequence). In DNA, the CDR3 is TGTGCCAGCAGTTCACCCCAGGGTTTCGGCACCGGGGAGCTGTTTTTT. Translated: CASSSPQGFGTGELFF.

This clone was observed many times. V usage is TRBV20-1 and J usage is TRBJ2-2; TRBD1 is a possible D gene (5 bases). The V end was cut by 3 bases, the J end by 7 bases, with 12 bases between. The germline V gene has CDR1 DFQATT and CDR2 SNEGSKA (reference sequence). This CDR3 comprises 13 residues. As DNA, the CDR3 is TGCAGTGCTAGTTCCTCAAGGGGCGGGGAGCTGTTTTTT. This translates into CSASSSRGGELFF.

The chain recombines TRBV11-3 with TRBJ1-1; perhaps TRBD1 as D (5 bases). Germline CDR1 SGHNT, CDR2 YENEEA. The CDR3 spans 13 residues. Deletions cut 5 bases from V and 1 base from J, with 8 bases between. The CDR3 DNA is TGTGCCAGCAGCGTTCAGGGGAACACTGAAGCTTTCTTT. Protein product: CASSVQGNTEAFF.

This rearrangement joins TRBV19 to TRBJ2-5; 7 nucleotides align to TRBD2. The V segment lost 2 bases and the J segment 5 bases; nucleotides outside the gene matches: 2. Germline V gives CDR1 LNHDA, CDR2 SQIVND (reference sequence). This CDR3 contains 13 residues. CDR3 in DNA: TGTGCCAGTAGTATATGGGGAGGGGAGACCCAGTACTTC. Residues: CASSIWGGETQYF.

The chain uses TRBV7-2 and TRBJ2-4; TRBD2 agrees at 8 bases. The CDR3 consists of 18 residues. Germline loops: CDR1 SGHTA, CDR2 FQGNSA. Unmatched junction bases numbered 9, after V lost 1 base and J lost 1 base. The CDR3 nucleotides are TGTGCCAGCAGCTTAGTAGGAGCGGGAGTGTTCGCCAAAAACATTCAGTACTTC. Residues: CASSLVGAGVFAKNIQYF. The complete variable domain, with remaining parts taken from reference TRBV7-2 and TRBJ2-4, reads GAGVSQSPSNKVTEKGKDVELRCDPISGHTALYWYRQSLGQGLEFLIYFQGNSAPDKSGLPSDRFSAERTGGSVSTLTIQRTQQEDSAVYLCASSLVGAGVFAKNIQYFGAGTRLSVL.

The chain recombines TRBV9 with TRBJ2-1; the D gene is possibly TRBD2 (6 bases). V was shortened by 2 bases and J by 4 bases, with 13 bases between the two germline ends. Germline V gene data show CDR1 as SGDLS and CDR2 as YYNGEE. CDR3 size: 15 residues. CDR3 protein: CASSVSSGVYNEQFF. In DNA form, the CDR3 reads TGTGCCAGCAGCGTCAGTAGCGGAGTTTACAATGAGCAGTTCTTC. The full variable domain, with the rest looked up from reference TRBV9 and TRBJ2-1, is DSGVTQTPKHLITATGQRVTLRCSPRSGDLSVYWYQQSLDQGLQFLIQYYNGEERAKGNILERFSAQQFPDLHSELNLSSLELGDSALYFCASSVSSGVYNEQFFGPGTRLTVL.

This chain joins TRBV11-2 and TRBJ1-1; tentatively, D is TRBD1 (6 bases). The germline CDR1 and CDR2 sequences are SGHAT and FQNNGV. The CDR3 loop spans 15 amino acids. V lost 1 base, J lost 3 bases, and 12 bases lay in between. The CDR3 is CASSLGQGRDTEAFF. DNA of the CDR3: TGTGCCAGCAGCTTAGGGCAGGGGAGGGACACTGAAGCTTTCTTT.

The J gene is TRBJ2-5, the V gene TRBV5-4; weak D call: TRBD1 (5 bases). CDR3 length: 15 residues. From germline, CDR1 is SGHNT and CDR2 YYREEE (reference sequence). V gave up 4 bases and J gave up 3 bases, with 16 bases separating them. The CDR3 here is CASSPTRTPKETQYF. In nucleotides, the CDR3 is TGTGCCAGCAGCCCAACCAGGACACCAAAAGAGACCCAGTACTTC.

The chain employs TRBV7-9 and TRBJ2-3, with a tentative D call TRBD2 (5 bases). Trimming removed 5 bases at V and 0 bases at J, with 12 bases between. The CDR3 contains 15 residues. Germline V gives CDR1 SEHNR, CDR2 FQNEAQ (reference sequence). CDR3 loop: CASSPPGVSTDTQYF. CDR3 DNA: TGTGCCAGCAGCCCGCCCGGGGTTAGCACAGATACGCAGTATTTT.

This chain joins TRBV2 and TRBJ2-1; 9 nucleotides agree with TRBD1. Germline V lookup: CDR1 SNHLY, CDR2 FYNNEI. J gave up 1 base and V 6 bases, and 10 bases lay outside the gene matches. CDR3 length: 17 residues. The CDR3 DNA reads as TGTGCCAGCAGCACTACCGGGACAGGGATTTCCTACAATGAGCAGTTCTTC. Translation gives CASSTTGTGISYNEQFF.

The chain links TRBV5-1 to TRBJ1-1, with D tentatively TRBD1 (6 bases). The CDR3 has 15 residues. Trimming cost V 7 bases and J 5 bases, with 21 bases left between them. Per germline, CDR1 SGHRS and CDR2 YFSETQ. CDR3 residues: CASLRGQGRETEAFF. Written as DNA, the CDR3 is TGCGCCAGCTTGAGAGGTCAGGGGCGTGAAACTGAAGCTTTCTTT. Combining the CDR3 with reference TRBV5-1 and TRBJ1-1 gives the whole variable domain KAGVTQTPRYLIKTRGQQVTLSCSPISGHRSVSWYQQTPGQGLQFLFEYFSETQRNKGNFPGRFSGRQFSNSRSEMNVSTLELGDSALYLCASLRGQGRETEAFFGQGTRLTVV.

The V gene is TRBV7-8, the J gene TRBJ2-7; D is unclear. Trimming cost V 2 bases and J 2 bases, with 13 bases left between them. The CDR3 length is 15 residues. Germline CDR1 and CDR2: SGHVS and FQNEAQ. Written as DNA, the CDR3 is TGTGCCAGCAGCTTAAACCCACAGAACGCCTACGAGCAGTACTTC. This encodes CASSLNPQNAYEQYF.

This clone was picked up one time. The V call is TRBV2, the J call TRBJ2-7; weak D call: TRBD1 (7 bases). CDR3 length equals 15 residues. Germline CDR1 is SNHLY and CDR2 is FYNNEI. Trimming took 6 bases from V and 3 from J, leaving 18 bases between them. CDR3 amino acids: CASSIQGGGSYEQYF. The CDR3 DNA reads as TGTGCCAGCAGCATACAAGGAGGGGGCAGCTACGAGCAGTACTTC.

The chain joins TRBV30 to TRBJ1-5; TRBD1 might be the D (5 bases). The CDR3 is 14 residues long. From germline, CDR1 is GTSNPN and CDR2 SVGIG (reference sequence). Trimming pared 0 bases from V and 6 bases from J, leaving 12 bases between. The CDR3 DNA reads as TGTGCCTGGAGTGTCGACAGTTCCTCTCAGCCCCAGCATTTT. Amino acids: CAWSVDSSSQPQHF. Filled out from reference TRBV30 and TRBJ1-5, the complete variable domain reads SQTIHQWPATLVQPVGSPLSLECTVEGTSNPNLYWYRQAAGRGLQLLFYSVGIGQISSEVPQNLSASRPQDRQFILSSKKLLLSDSGFYLCAWSVDSSSQPQHFGDGTRLSIL.